The rows below give T cell receptor beta chains drawn from one sample of a study of blood T cell repertoires in COVID-19. Clones were read by immunoSEQ multiplex PCR, and TCRdb kept only the in-frame ones, dropping some. The sample lists 150,000 to 200,000 clones; about 87% were seen once. What was sequenced was peripheral blood. These receptors all come from a woman in her seventies with COVID-19, enrolled during active disease. The conserved cysteine and the conserved F or W are not part of the CDR3 here.

V gene	CDR3 protein
TRBV30	AWSPGRGNTEAF
TRBV29-1	SVKGTSGRENEQF
TRBV6-1	ASSESGRGDTQY
TRBV19	ASLGGQANSPLH
TRBV28	ASSSSGRGTGELF
TRBV28	ASSLPPWASGRVITGELF
TRBV4-1	ASSQDSGYGYT
TRBV5-5	ASSFSGGDEKLF
TRBV6-5	ASSYSRENYGYT
TRBV28	ASSGLAEKTQY
TRBV14	ASSQQSSYNSPLH
TRBV30	AWSTGLLYGYT
TRBV11-2	ASSLEGGAAAPQLF
TRBV7-9	ASSLVQQGSKNIQY
TRBV7-3	ASSFGLAGGTDTQY
TRBV25-1	ASSETGGETYGYT
TRBV30	AWSTPPGNYGYT
TRBV6-2/TRBV6-3	ASSYVAGGPSTDTQY
TRBV6-5	ASRRDSSYEQY
TRBV3-1/TRBV3-2	ASSQESLAKNIQY
TRBV6-5	ASSLSRSSGANVLT
TRBV7-9	ASSFQGGNQPQH
TRBV9	ASSVEDSDFYEQY
TRBV6-5	ASKTRNQPQH
TRBV5-1	ASSLGTASFSGNTIY